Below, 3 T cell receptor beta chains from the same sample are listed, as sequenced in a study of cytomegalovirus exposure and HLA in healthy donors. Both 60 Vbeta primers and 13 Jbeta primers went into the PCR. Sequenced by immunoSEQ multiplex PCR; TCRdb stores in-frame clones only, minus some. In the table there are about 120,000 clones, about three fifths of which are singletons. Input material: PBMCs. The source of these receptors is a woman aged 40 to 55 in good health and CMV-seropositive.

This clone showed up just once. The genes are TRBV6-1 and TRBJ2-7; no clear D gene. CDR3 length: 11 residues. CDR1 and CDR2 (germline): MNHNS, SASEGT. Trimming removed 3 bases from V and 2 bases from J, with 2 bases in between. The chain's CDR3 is CASSDTYEQYF. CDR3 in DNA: TGTGCCAGCAGTGACACCTACGAGCAGTACTTC.

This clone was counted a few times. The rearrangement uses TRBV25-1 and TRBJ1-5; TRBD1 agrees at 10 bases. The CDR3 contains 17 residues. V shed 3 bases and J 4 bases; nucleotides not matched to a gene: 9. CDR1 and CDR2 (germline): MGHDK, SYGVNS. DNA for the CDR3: TGTGCCAGCAGTGATTGGAGGGACAGGGGTGGTAATCAGCCCCAGCATTTT. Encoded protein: CASSDWRDRGGNQPQHF.

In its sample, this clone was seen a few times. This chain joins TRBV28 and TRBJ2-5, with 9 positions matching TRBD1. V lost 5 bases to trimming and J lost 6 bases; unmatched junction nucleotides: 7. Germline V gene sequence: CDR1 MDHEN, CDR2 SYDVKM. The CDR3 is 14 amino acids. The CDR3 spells CASSTPGQGQTQYF. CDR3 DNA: TGTGCCAGCAGTACCCCGGGACAGGGTCAGACCCAGTACTTC. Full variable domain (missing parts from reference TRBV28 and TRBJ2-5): DVKVTQSSRYLVKRTGEKVFLECVQDMDHENMFWYRQDPGLGLRLIYFSYDVKMKEKGDIPEGYSVSREKKERFSLILESASTNQTSMYLCASSTPGQGQTQYFGPGTRLLVL.